This T cell receptor (beta chain) appears in the sequencing data of a study of T cell responses to AZD1222 COVID-19 vaccine. CDR1 and CDR2 (germline): LNHDA, SQIVND (reference sequence). The trim removed 8 bases at V and 0 bases at J, leaving 10 bases unmatched. The CDR3 runs 16 residues. Sequenced by immunoSEQ multiplex PCR; TCRdb stores in-frame clones only, minus some. This sample has roughly 180,000 clones; roughly 88% occur once, and the top ten carry 0.45% to 0.55%. For this clone: The antigen remains undetermined.

General study findings and limits: A reported finding is that nearly half of spike-specific TCRs target unmutated variant regions. The donor cohort was predominantly white British with a female majority, and clonal diversity may have been underestimated. Increased Spike-specific TCR breadth and depth were observed after two AZD1222 doses. The study identified only five to seven AZD1222 recipients as seropositive at baseline.

This sequence was found in an adult in good health. The chain uses TRBV19 and TRBJ2-1, with 7 bases matching TRBD2. This specimen consisted of peripheral blood, obtained on day 0 of AZD1222 vaccination. The DNA of the CDR3 is TGTGCCAGTCACATTAGCGGGTATAGCTCCTACAATGAGCAGTTCTTC. As protein: CASHISGYSSYNEQFF.